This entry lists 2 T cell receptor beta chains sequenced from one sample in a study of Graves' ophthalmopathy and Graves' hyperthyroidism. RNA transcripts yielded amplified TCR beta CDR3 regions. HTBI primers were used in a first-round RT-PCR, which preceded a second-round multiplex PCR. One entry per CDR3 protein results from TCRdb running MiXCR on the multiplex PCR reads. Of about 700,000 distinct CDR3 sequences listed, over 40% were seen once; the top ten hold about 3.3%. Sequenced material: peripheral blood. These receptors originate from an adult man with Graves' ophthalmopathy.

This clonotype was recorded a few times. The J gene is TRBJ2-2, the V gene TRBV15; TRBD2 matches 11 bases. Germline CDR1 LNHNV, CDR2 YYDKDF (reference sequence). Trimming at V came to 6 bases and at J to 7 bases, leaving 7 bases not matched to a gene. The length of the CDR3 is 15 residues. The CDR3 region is CATRLAGVRGGELFF. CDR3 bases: TGTGCCACCAGACTAGCGGGAGTTCGTGGCGGGGAGCTGTTTTTT. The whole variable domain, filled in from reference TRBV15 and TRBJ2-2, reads DAMVIQNPRYQVTQFGKPVTLSCSQTLNHNVMYWYQQKSSQAPKLLFHYYDKDFNNEADTPDNFQSRRPNTSFCFLDIRSPGLGDTAMYLCATRLAGVRGGELFFGEGSRLTVL.

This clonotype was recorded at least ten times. CDR3 in DNA: TGTGCCAGCAGTTCCGGGACAGGGAATACCTTC. The encoded protein is CASSSGTGNTF. The chain links TRBV6-5 to TRBJ1-2, with 9 positions matching TRBD1. Losses at the gene ends were 4 bases for V and 14 bases for J; bases not matched to a gene: 5. The CDR3 is 11 residues long. Germline CDR1 is MNHEY and CDR2 is SVGAGI.